One sample yielded the 10 T cell receptor beta chains listed below, sequenced in a study of blood T cell repertoires in COVID-19. Data came from immunoSEQ multiplex PCR; TCRdb stores just in-frame clones and leaves some out. This table has roughly 250,000 clones, more than 75% appearing once. The sample was peripheral blood. Receptors originate from a woman in her 40s who had recovered from COVID-19.

The chain links TRBV6-1 to TRBJ2-2; D is possibly TRBD2 (5 bases). The V end was cut by 2 bases, the J end by 4 bases, with 11 bases between. Germline lookup yields CDR1 MNHNS and CDR2 SASEGT. This CDR3 contains 15 residues. The CDR3 reads CASSEPGKSTGELFF. The CDR3 DNA reads TGTGCCAGCAGTGAACCGGGGAAGTCCACCGGGGAGCTGTTTTTT.

The chain couples TRBV5-1 to TRBJ1-1, with D unclear. Germline V CDR1 and CDR2: SGHRS, YFSETQ. This CDR3 is built from 14 residues. Trimming removed 0 bases from V and 2 bases from J, with 8 bases in between. In DNA form, the CDR3 reads TGCGCCAGCAGCTTGGTCGGACTTAACACTGAAGCTTTCTTT. This codes for CASSLVGLNTEAFF.

V and J are TRBV27 and TRBJ2-7; maybe TRBD2 (5 bases). Germline values: CDR1 MNHEY, CDR2 SMNVEV (reference sequence). V gave up 5 bases and J gave up 7 bases, with 24 bases separating them. This CDR3 has 16 residues. CDR3 in amino acids: CASSPRQNTYQREQYF. DNA for the CDR3: TGTGCCAGCAGTCCCCGGCAGAACACCTACCAGCGGGAGCAGTACTTC.

This clone was found once. This chain joins TRBV30 and TRBJ2-1; D is possibly TRBD2 (6 bases). Trimming removed 2 bases from V and 15 bases from J, with 17 bases in between. The CDR3 is 12 amino acids. Germline values: CDR1 GTSNPN, CDR2 SVGIG (reference sequence). In DNA, the CDR3 is TGTGCCTGGAGTCCACTAGCCGCAGTGCCGTTCTTC. It specifies CAWSPLAAVPFF.

The chain recombines TRBV5-4 with TRBJ1-2, with 7 bases that match TRBD1. CDR1 and CDR2 (germline): SGHNT, YYREEE (reference sequence). V shed 4 bases and J 3 bases; nucleotides not matched to a gene: 9. The CDR3 contains 15 residues. The CDR3 nucleotides are TGTGCCAGCAGCCCGGAGACAGGGTGGGACTATGGCTACACCTTC. This codes for CASSPETGWDYGYTF.

In this sample, this clone turned up once. The chain combines TRBV7-2 with TRBJ2-1; D gene uncertain. Trimming shortened V by 6 bases and J by 7 bases, and 16 bases separated the two germline ends. Germline assignment: CDR1 SGHTA and CDR2 FQGNSA. This CDR3 comprises 14 residues. The CDR3 bases are TGTGCCAGCAGTCCCCCCGAGAGTTTGAATGAGCAGTTCTTC. Its protein is CASSPPESLNEQFF.

The gene calls are TRBV6-1 and TRBJ2-4; maybe TRBD2 (6 bases). V was pared by 2 bases and J by 3 bases, with 17 bases between. The CDR3 sequence is 17 residues long. Germline CDR1 MNHNS, CDR2 SASEGT. In nucleotides, the CDR3 is TGTGCCAGCAGTGAACCCCCTGGCGGGGCCTTCAAAAACATTCAGTACTTC. It encodes CASSEPPGGAFKNIQYF.

The chain has TRBV11-2 and TRBJ2-2; the match to TRBD2 covers 8 bases. V dropped 5 bases and J dropped 8; count of bases not matched to a gene: 22. There are 19 residues in the CDR3. Germline V lookup: CDR1 SGHAT, CDR2 FQNNGV. CDR3 loop: CASSPIGLRLASGSGELFF. The CDR3 DNA is TGTGCCAGCAGCCCGATCGGTCTTAGACTAGCTAGCGGGTCTGGGGAGCTGTTTTTT. Full variable domain (outside the CDR3, taken from reference TRBV11-2 and TRBJ2-2): EAGVAQSPRYKIIEKRQSVAFWCNPISGHATLYWYQQILGQGPKLLIQFQNNGVVDDSQLPKDRFSAERLKGVDSTLKIQPAKLEDSAVYLCASSPIGLRLASGSGELFFGEGSRLTVL.

The chain links TRBV7-9 to TRBJ2-1; D might be TRBD1 (7 bases). The V end lost 3 bases, the J end lost 4 bases, and 13 bases lay between the germline ends. The CDR3 contains 15 residues. Germline CDR1 reads SEHNR; CDR2 reads FQNEAQ (reference sequence). The CDR3 DNA sequence: TGTGCCAGCAGCTTCGGAGGGGGCTTATACAATGAGCAGTTCTTC. It translates to CASSFGGGLYNEQFF.

This chain uses TRBV5-6 with TRBJ2-3, with D maybe TRBD2 (6 bases). The CDR3 is 12 residues long. The germline V gene encodes CDR1 SGHDT and CDR2 YYEEEE. Trimming removed 0 bases at V and 8 bases at J, with 7 bases between. The CDR3 reads CASSLAGVTQYF. In DNA, the CDR3 is TGTGCCAGCAGCTTGGCGGGAGTTACGCAGTATTTT.